The entry that follows covers one T cell receptor beta chain sequence. This sample stems from a study of T cell changes during pregnancy in multiple sclerosis. TCRdb's copy holds only in-frame clones and misses some; the assay was immunoSEQ multiplex PCR. This sample carries about 36,000 clones, 90% to 95% of them seen once, and the ten largest clones take roughly 0.41%. The CDR3 runs to 18 residues. V was trimmed by 2 bases and J by 4 bases, leaving 23 bases between them. CDR1 and CDR2 from the germline V gene are SGHVS and FQNEAQ. This chain uses TRBV7-8 with TRBJ1-2; a possible D gene is TRBD1 (6 bases). This TCR was sampled from a female donor with multiple sclerosis, enrolled in a pregnancy study. The source material was CD4+ T cells from peripheral blood mononuclear cells, sampled in the first trimester of pregnancy. The CDR3 is CASSLSTGGGGAGYGYTF. The CDR3 bases are TGTGCCAGCAGCTTATCAACTGGAGGTGGGGGCGCAGGCTATGGCTACACCTTC.